The 8 T cell receptor beta chains below all came from one sample that was sequenced in a study of blood T cell repertoires in COVID-19. Produced via immunoSEQ multiplex PCR; TCRdb's table is partial and in-frame only. Of approximately 250,000 clones listed, about four fifths are singletons. The material sequenced was peripheral blood. These receptors originate from a man aged 45-65 years with acute or convalescent COVID-19.

V usage is TRBV7-2 and J usage is TRBJ1-2; TRBD1 matches 12 bases. Germline V gives CDR1 SGHTA, CDR2 FQGNSA. This CDR3 has 14 residues. V was clipped by 8 bases and J by 8 bases; unmatched bases: 9. In DNA, the CDR3 is TGTGCCAGCGGGACAGGGGGCAGTTCAGGAGGCTACACCTTC. Amino acid sequence: CASGTGGSSGGYTF.

The chain uses TRBV5-1 and TRBJ2-2; 8 nucleotides agree with TRBD1. CDR3 length equals 14 residues. J gave up 7 bases and V 2 bases, and 4 bases lay outside the gene matches. Germline loops: CDR1 SGHRS, CDR2 YFSETQ. The chain's CDR3 is CASSFGQGIGELFF. The CDR3 nucleotides read TGCGCCAGCAGCTTTGGACAGGGCATCGGGGAGCTGTTTTTT. Full variable domain (missing parts from reference TRBV5-1 and TRBJ2-2): KAGVTQTPRYLIKTRGQQVTLSCSPISGHRSVSWYQQTPGQGLQFLFEYFSETQRNKGNFPGRFSGRQFSNSRSEMNVSTLELGDSALYLCASSFGQGIGELFFGEGSRLTVL.

The chain uses TRBV19 and TRBJ2-1; 14 positions match TRBD2. The V gene's germline CDR1 is LNHDA and CDR2 SQIVND (reference sequence). With V trimmed by 6 bases and J by 10 bases, 8 bases remained unmatched. This CDR3 contains 15 residues. The CDR3 DNA reads TGTGCCAGTAGCCGACTAGCGGGAGGGCCAGAAGAGCAGTTCTTC. It translates to CASSRLAGGPEEQFF.

The chain carries TRBV10-3 and TRBJ2-7, with TRBD1 identical over 9 bases. V gave up 4 bases and J gave up 5 bases; unmatched junction bases: 9. The germline V gene encodes CDR1 ENHRY and CDR2 SYGVKD. This CDR3 has 15 amino acids. CDR3 in DNA: TGTGCCATCAGTGGGGCCGGGACAGGGTCGCACGAGCAGTACTTC. Translating gives CAISGAGTGSHEQYF.

The chain uses TRBV11-2 and TRBJ2-7; 11 nucleotides match TRBD2. V lost 1 base, J lost 4 bases, and 6 bases stayed unmatched. Per germline, CDR1 SGHAT and CDR2 FQNNGV. The CDR3 is 16 residues long. The CDR3 loop is CASSLVLAGAFYEQYF. The CDR3 coding sequence is TGTGCCAGCAGCTTAGTACTAGCGGGGGCCTTTTACGAGCAGTACTTC.

The chain couples TRBV11-1 to TRBJ2-5; TRBD1 might be the D (6 bases). Trimming removed 1 base from V and 4 bases from J, with 13 bases in between. Per the germline V gene, CDR1 is SGHAT and CDR2 is FQDESV (reference sequence). CDR3 length equals 15 residues. DNA for the CDR3: TGTGCCAGCAGCTTAGTTGTGACAGGCTTAGAGACCCAGTACTTC. This translates into CASSLVVTGLETQYF.

The V gene is TRBV19, the J gene TRBJ2-7, with a weak D call TRBD2 (5 bases). This CDR3 has 14 residues. The V end lost 5 bases, the J end lost 0 bases, and 11 bases lay between the germline ends. The V gene's germline CDR1 is LNHDA and CDR2 SQIVND (reference sequence). The CDR3 DNA follows: TGTGCCAGTAGTTTCGGGGTCGTCTCCTACGAGCAGTACTTC. It translates to CASSFGVVSYEQYF. The full variable domain, its missing parts supplied by reference TRBV19 and TRBJ2-7, is DGGITQSPKYLFRKEGQNVTLSCEQNLNHDAMYWYRQDPGQGLRLIYYSQIVNDFQKGDIAEGYSVSREKKESFPLTVTSAQKNPTAFYLCASSFGVVSYEQYFGPGTRLTVT.

V and J are TRBV5-5 and TRBJ1-4, with D perhaps TRBD1 (5 bases). This CDR3 spans 16 amino acids. Germline CDR1 SGHKS, CDR2 YYEKEE (reference sequence). V was cut by 0 bases and J by 8 bases, with 17 bases left in between. The CDR3 loop is CASSLALRRRGEKLFF. The CDR3 coding sequence is TGTGCCAGCAGCTTGGCCTTGAGGCGGCGGGGGGAAAAACTGTTTTTT.